The clone carrying this TCR beta chain occurred a few times. This sample stems from a study of blood T cell repertoires in COVID-19. Profiled with immunoSEQ multiplex PCR; TCRdb holds only in-frame clones, not every one. The table shows some 74,000 clones, with over 75% occurring only once. The CDR3 is made up of 14 amino acids. Germline V gene data show CDR1 as KGHSH and CDR2 as LQKENI. Unmatched junction bases numbered 9, after V lost 4 bases and J lost 7 bases. The clonotype comes from a man in his fifties with acute or convalescent COVID-19. The chain combines TRBV18 with TRBJ1-2, with 7 bases identical to TRBD1. Sequencing was done on a sample of peripheral blood. The CDR3: CASSQPGTVIGYTF. DNA for the CDR3: TGTGCCAGCTCACAACCCGGGACAGTAATTGGCTACACCTTC.